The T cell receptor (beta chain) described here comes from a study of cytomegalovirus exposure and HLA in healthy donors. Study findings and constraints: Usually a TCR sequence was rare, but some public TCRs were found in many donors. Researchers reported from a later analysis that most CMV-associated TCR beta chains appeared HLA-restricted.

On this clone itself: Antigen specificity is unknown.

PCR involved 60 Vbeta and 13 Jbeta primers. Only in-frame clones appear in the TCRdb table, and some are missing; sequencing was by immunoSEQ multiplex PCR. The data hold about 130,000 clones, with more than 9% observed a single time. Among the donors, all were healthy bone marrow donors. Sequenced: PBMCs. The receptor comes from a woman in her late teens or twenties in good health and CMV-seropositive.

CDR3 amino acids: CASSLGGAGSYGYTF. CDR3 coding DNA: TGTGCCAGCAGCCTCGGGGGGGCAGGCTCCTATGGCTACACCTTC. This chain uses TRBV7-2 with TRBJ1-2; D perhaps matches TRBD1 (6 bases). CDR3 length equals 15 residues. The V gene's germline CDR1 is SGHTA and CDR2 FQGNSA. Trimming pared 5 bases from V and 4 bases from J, leaving 17 bases between. The variable domain in full, completed from reference TRBV7-2 and TRBJ1-2, reads GAGVSQSPSNKVTEKGKDVELRCDPISGHTALYWYRQSLGQGLEFLIYFQGNSAPDKSGLPSDRFSAERTGGSVSTLTIQRTQQEDSAVYLCASSLGGAGSYGYTFGSGTRLTVV.